Listed below are T cell receptor beta chains from one sample, sequenced in a study of T-cell reconstitution after alpha-beta-depleted transplantation in children. TCRdb re-called the PCR reads through MiXCR, storing one row per CDR3 protein. The data contain around 700,000 distinct CDR3 sequences, 10% to 15% of them singletons. The sample here was PBMCs, taken before TCRalphabeta/CD19-depleted stem cell transplant. All receptors derive from a girl aged 2 to 10 with congenital amegakaryocytic thrombocytopenia, due to receive a stem cell transplant. Each CDR3 is given with its conserved first and last residue. Fields, in order: clone size, D gene, J gene, V gene, CDR3 DNA, CDR3 protein. A D gene is named only where the DNA matches it firmly. Not every row has a clone size; where given, it reads once, few, many or a size class.

- | TRBD2 | TRBJ2-2 | TRBV20-1 | TGCAGTGCTCAGGGACTAGCGGGAGAAAGTAGCACCGGGGAGCTGTTTTTT | CSAQGLAGESSTGELFF
many | - | TRBJ2-1 | TRBV4-1 | TGCGCCAGCAGCCAAGATCCCGGGAACTACAATGAGCAGTTCTTC | CASSQDPGNYNEQFF
many | TRBD2 | TRBJ2-5 | TRBV10-3 | TGTGCCATCAGAGAGGGCAAACTCGGGACTAGCGGAAACCAAGAGACCCAGTACTTC | CAIREGKLGTSGNQETQYF
- | - | TRBJ1-6 | TRBV28 | TGTGCCAGCAGTTTCGTAAAACCGGATTCACCCCTCCACTTT | CASSFVKPDSPLHF
- | - | TRBJ1-3 | TRBV5-1 | TGCGCCAGCAGCTCCACAGGCTTCAACACTGGAAACACCATATATTTT | CASSSTGFNTGNTIYF
many | TRBD1 | TRBJ2-1 | TRBV29-1 | TGCAGCGCCGTGGGACAGGGGGTTCTCAATGAGCAGTTCTTC | CSAVGQGVLNEQFF
- | TRBD1 | TRBJ2-5 | TRBV7-2 | TGTGCCAGCAGCAGGGACAGATCCCTGCAAGAGACCCAGTACTTC | CASSRDRSLQETQYF
- | TRBD2 | TRBJ2-3 | TRBV7-2 | TGTGCCAGCAGCTTAGGACCGGGACTAGCGGGAACAGATACGCAGTATTTT | CASSLGPGLAGTDTQYF
- | - | TRBJ2-3 | TRBV7-8 | TGTGCCAGCAGCTTAGCTGAGGGCCTAACAGATACGCAGTATTTT | CASSLAEGLTDTQYF
many | TRBD2 | TRBJ2-1 | TRBV4-1 | TGCGCCAGCAGCCAAGGACTAGCGGTTATGGGCTACAATGAGCAGTTCTTC | CASSQGLAVMGYNEQFF
- | TRBD1 | TRBJ2-3 | TRBV5-1 | TGCGCCAGCAGCTTGGTACAGGGGGCCCCTTTATTCACAGATACGCAGTATTTT | CASSLVQGAPLFTDTQYF
- | - | TRBJ2-7 | TRBV5-1 | TGCGCCAGCAGCCAAGCGGGCTCCCTACGAGAGCAGTACTTC | CASSQAGSLREQYF
few | - | TRBJ2-5 | TRBV11-2 | TGTGCCAGCAGCTTAGATCAGGGGCCGCTCGAGACCCAGTACTTC | CASSLDQGPLETQYF
many | - | TRBJ2-7 | TRBV5-1 | TGCGGTAGTTGTATTAGGGCCTACGAGCAGTACTTC | CGSCIRAYEQYF
many | - | TRBJ2-2 | TRBV9 | TGTGCCAGCAGCGCCCCCCGGACCAGCAACACCGGGGAGCTGTTTTTT | CASSAPRTSNTGELFF
many | - | TRBJ2-5 | TRBV20-1 | TGCAGTGCTAGGGAAGAGACCCAGTACTTC | CSAREETQYF
many | - | TRBJ2-7 | TRBV20-1 | TGCAGTGCCGTGGGTACTGCGACCTACGAGCAGTACTTC | CSAVGTATYEQYF
many | - | TRBJ1-6 | TRBV7-9 | TGTGCCAGCAGCTATGAGACAGGTCCAAGGGTGTCACCCCTCCACTTT | CASSYETGPRVSPLHF
- | - | TRBJ1-4 | TRBV14 | TGTGCCAGCAGCCGTCGACCAGCAACTAATGAAAAACTGTTTTTT | CASSRRPATNEKLFF
few | - | TRBJ2-1 | TRBV7-9 | TGTGCCAGCAGCTTATTTAGGGGCAGCGAGCAGTTCTTC | CASSLFRGSEQFF
many | - | TRBJ2-2 | TRBV5-1 | TGCGCCAGCAGCCTAATCGGGTTAAACACCGGGGAGCTGTTTTTT | CASSLIGLNTGELFF
few | - | TRBJ2-1 | TRBV12-3/TRBV12-4 | TGTGCCACCGCCATTCGGGGGCGCGATGAGCAGTTCTTC | CATAIRGRDEQFF
- | TRBD2 | TRBJ2-1 | TRBV10-2 | TGCGCCAGCAGGGATACGGTCGGACTAGCGGTCCACAATGAGCAGTTCTTC | CASRDTVGLAVHNEQFF
- | - | TRBJ2-7 | TRBV20-1 | TGCAGTGCTCTGCGACAGAGCTCCTACGAGCAGTACTTC | CSALRQSSYEQYF
many | - | TRBJ1-3 | TRBV28 | TGTGCCAGCAGTTCAGGGTTGGTAGGAAACACCATATATTTT | CASSSGLVGNTIYF
many | - | TRBJ1-3 | TRBV20-1 | TGCAGTGCTAGTTTTGGGAGCTCTGGAAACACCATATATTTT | CSASFGSSGNTIYF
many | - | TRBJ1-1 | TRBV29-1 | TGCAGCGTTGTGTTGGGGAACACTGAAGCTTTCTTT | CSVVLGNTEAFF
many | - | TRBJ2-3 | TRBV28 | TGTGCCAGCAGTTTTTTGAGGGAGGCGACAGATACGCAGTATTTT | CASSFLREATDTQYF
many | - | TRBJ2-1 | TRBV20-1 | TGCAGTGTTATCACAGGGAGGATTAATGAGCAGTTCTTC | CSVITGRINEQFF
few | TRBD2 | TRBJ2-1 | TRBV12-3/TRBV12-4 | TGTGCCAGCAGTTTCTCCTACCCGATTAGCGGGAGTTACAATGAGCAGTTCTTC | CASSFSYPISGSYNEQFF
few | - | TRBJ2-7 | TRBV5-1 | TGCGCCAGCAGCCTTACTACAGGGTACTACGAGCAGTACTTC | CASSLTTGYYEQYF
- | - | TRBJ2-7 | TRBV20-1 | TGCAGTGCTAATCTTCCAGGACTTGACGAGCAGTACTTC | CSANLPGLDEQYF
- | - | TRBJ2-1 | TRBV5-1 | TGCGCCAGCAGCTTAGGCCTGAAGCTATCCTACAATGAGCAGTTCTTC | CASSLGLKLSYNEQFF
many | - | TRBJ2-5 | TRBV27 | TGTGCCAGCAGTTTAGGCCGAGTTTCAGAGACCCAGTACTTC | CASSLGRVSETQYF
- | - | TRBJ2-5 | TRBV20-1 | TGCAGTGCTATTCGGACCCAAGAGACCCAGTACTTC | CSAIRTQETQYF
many | - | TRBJ2-1 | TRBV6-1 | TGTGCCAGTAGGCGGGACGGAGGAAATGAGCAGTTCTTC | CASRRDGGNEQFF
- | - | TRBJ2-2 | TRBV12-3/TRBV12-4 | TGTGCCAGCATTCCTGGACTTAACACCGGGGAGCTGTTTTTT | CASIPGLNTGELFF
many | - | TRBJ2-2 | TRBV20-1 | TGCAGTGCAATAGCGGACACGAACACCGGGGAGCTGTTTTTT | CSAIADTNTGELFF
few | - | TRBJ2-1 | TRBV11-2 | TGTGCCAGCAGCTTAGTTAGGACTCTGAATGAGCAGTTCTTC | CASSLVRTLNEQFF
- | - | TRBJ2-3 | TRBV5-6 | TGTGCCAGCAGCCGCCCGGGACTCAGGGCAGATACGCAGTATTTT | CASSRPGLRADTQYF
- | TRBD2 | TRBJ2-3 | TRBV28 | TGTGCCAGCAGTTTTTGGCCTAGCGGGCACACAGATACGCAGTATTTT | CASSFWPSGHTDTQYF
many | - | TRBJ1-1 | TRBV15 | TGTGCCACCAGCAGAGATCGGTATGGGGGGACTGAAGCTTTCTTT | CATSRDRYGGTEAFF